These T cell receptor beta chains were read from a single sample in a study of regulatory T cells in long-lasting Graves disease. TCRdb re-derived calls from the multiplex PCR reads in MiXCR, one entry per CDR3 protein. There are a few hundred thousand distinct CDR3 sequences in the sample; 12% occur only once, and approximately 17% lies in the top ten. These data were also reused for a study on T cells in Graves' hyperthyroidism and ophthalmopathy.

The specimen comprised peripheral blood mononuclear cells (PBMCs), sampled at new diagnosis, from a patient treated with antithyroid drugs. The receptors here all came from a woman aged 18-29 years with Graves disease. Each CDR3 is given with its conserved first and last residue. The D gene is left open where the match is weak. Rows may omit the clone size; those that give it use once, few, many or a size class.

CDR3 protein: CASRRQVQETQYF
CDR3 DNA: TGTGCCAGTCGAAGACAGGTCCAAGAGACCCAGTACTTC
clone size: few
V gene: TRBV27
J gene: TRBJ2-5
D gene: NA

CDR3 protein: CASRSGQSGGKLFF
CDR3 DNA: TGTGCCAGCAGATCGGGACAGTCCGGAGGAAAACTGTTTTTT
clone size: NA
V gene: TRBV7-9
J gene: TRBJ1-4
D gene: TRBD1

CDR3 protein: CSARVVAGNTEAFF
CDR3 DNA: TGCAGTGCTAGAGTGGTCGCAGGGAACACTGAAGCTTTCTTT
clone size: many
V gene: TRBV20-1
J gene: TRBJ1-1
D gene: NA

CDR3 protein: CASSFIIYNEQFF
CDR3 DNA: TGTGCCAGCAGCTTTATCATCTACAATGAGCAGTTCTTC
clone size: many
V gene: TRBV11-2
J gene: TRBJ2-1
D gene: NA

CDR3 protein: CASSSDLPLAYNEQFF
CDR3 DNA: TGTGCCAGCAGTTCGGACCTCCCCTTGGCTTACAATGAGCAGTTCTTC
clone size: many
V gene: TRBV28
J gene: TRBJ2-1
D gene: NA

CDR3 protein: CASSSFDQPQHF
CDR3 DNA: TGTGCCAGCAGCTCGTTCGATCAGCCCCAGCATTTT
clone size: many
V gene: TRBV7-9
J gene: TRBJ1-5
D gene: NA

CDR3 protein: CASGSRKPQHF
CDR3 DNA: TGTGCTAGTGGTTCCCGTAAGCCCCAGCATTTT
clone size: many
V gene: TRBV12-5
J gene: TRBJ1-5
D gene: NA

CDR3 protein: CASSIVGGRAVGNEQFF
CDR3 DNA: TGTGCCAGTAGTATTGTAGGCGGGAGGGCCGTGGGTAATGAGCAGTTCTTC
clone size: few
V gene: TRBV19
J gene: TRBJ2-1
D gene: TRBD2

CDR3 protein: CASPTEQETQYF
CDR3 DNA: TGTGCCAGTCCGACCGAGCAAGAGACCCAGTACTTC
clone size: many
V gene: TRBV2
J gene: TRBJ2-5
D gene: NA

CDR3 protein: CASSPERSYGYTF
CDR3 DNA: TGTGCCAGCTCACCCGAGCGTTCCTATGGCTACACCTTC
clone size: few
V gene: TRBV18
J gene: TRBJ1-2
D gene: NA

CDR3 protein: CASSEGQGPLGEQFF
CDR3 DNA: TGCGCCAGCAGCGAGGGACAGGGCCCACTGGGTGAGCAGTTCTTC
clone size: few
V gene: TRBV5-1
J gene: TRBJ2-1
D gene: TRBD1

CDR3 protein: CASSSGKLAGVGNEQFF
CDR3 DNA: TGTGCCAGCAGTTCCGGGAAACTAGCGGGAGTAGGCAATGAGCAGTTCTTC
clone size: many
V gene: TRBV28
J gene: TRBJ2-1
D gene: TRBD2

CDR3 protein: CASSFLGLAESSYNEQFF
CDR3 DNA: TGTGCCAGCAGTTTCTTAGGACTAGCGGAAAGCTCCTACAATGAGCAGTTCTTC
clone size: many
V gene: TRBV12-3/TRBV12-4
J gene: TRBJ2-1
D gene: TRBD2

CDR3 protein: CASSPYGTAGNTIYF
CDR3 DNA: TGTGCCAGCAGCCCTTACGGGACTGCGGGAAACACCATATATTTT
clone size: NA
V gene: TRBV4-2
J gene: TRBJ1-3
D gene: NA

CDR3 protein: CASSYYREVSPEAFF
CDR3 DNA: TGTGCCAGCAGTTACTACAGGGAAGTCAGCCCTGAAGCTTTCTTT
clone size: many
V gene: TRBV6-2/TRBV6-3
J gene: TRBJ1-1
D gene: NA

CDR3 protein: CASSSGLATSSYEQYF
CDR3 DNA: TGTGCCAGTAGTAGCGGACTGGCAACCAGCTCCTACGAGCAGTACTTC
clone size: few
V gene: TRBV19
J gene: TRBJ2-7
D gene: NA

CDR3 protein: CASSSRTATSSYNSPLHF
CDR3 DNA: TGTGCCAGCAGTTCAAGGACAGCAACGAGCTCCTATAATTCACCCCTCCACTTT
clone size: many
V gene: TRBV27
J gene: TRBJ1-6
D gene: NA

CDR3 protein: CASSQSRQGGRQTEAFF
CDR3 DNA: TGTGCCAGCAGCCAAAGTAGACAGGGTGGTAGGCAGACTGAAGCTTTCTTT
clone size: NA
V gene: TRBV3-2
J gene: TRBJ1-1
D gene: NA

CDR3 protein: CASSPGRGYEQYF
CDR3 DNA: TGTGCCAGCTCCCCTGGACGGGGCTACGAGCAGTACTTC
clone size: many
V gene: TRBV18
J gene: TRBJ2-7
D gene: NA

CDR3 protein: CSARGAASGVTDTQYF
CDR3 DNA: TGCAGTGCTAGAGGGGCGGCTAGCGGGGTCACAGATACGCAGTATTTT
clone size: many
V gene: TRBV20-1
J gene: TRBJ2-3
D gene: TRBD2

CDR3 protein: CASSPPPGVGKYEAFF
CDR3 DNA: TGTGCCAGCAGTCCACCCCCCGGGGTCGGAAAGTACGAAGCTTTCTTT
clone size: many
V gene: TRBV6-1
J gene: TRBJ1-1
D gene: NA

CDR3 protein: CSASRDSRLNSPLHF
CDR3 DNA: TGCAGTGCTTCGCGGGACTCCCGGCTGAATTCACCCCTCCACTTT
clone size: few
V gene: TRBV20-1
J gene: TRBJ1-6
D gene: NA

CDR3 protein: CATTWGNYGYTF
CDR3 DNA: TGTGCCACAACCTGGGGTAACTATGGCTACACCTTC
clone size: few
V gene: TRBV6-1
J gene: TRBJ1-2
D gene: NA

CDR3 protein: CANGRPSTDTQYF
CDR3 DNA: TGTGCCAATGGTCGCCCGAGCACAGATACGCAGTATTTT
clone size: many
V gene: TRBV28
J gene: TRBJ2-3
D gene: NA

CDR3 protein: CSVEAAGRTALTEAFF
CDR3 DNA: TGCAGCGTTGAAGCCGCCGGACGGACGGCCCTCACTGAAGCTTTCTTT
clone size: NA
V gene: TRBV29-1
J gene: TRBJ1-1
D gene: NA

CDR3 protein: CASSYSPLGDPTQPEYRGRTEAFF
CDR3 DNA: TGTGCCAGCAGTTACTCCCCCCTGGGGGACCCCACCCAACCCGAATACAGGGGACGCACTGAAGCTTTCTTT
clone size: many
V gene: TRBV6-2/TRBV6-3
J gene: TRBJ1-1
D gene: TRBD1

CDR3 protein: CASSLAAYRDVLTPLHF
CDR3 DNA: TGCGCCAGCAGCTTGGCCGCTTACAGGGACGTCTTGACACCCCTCCACTTT
clone size: few
V gene: TRBV5-1
J gene: TRBJ1-6
D gene: NA

CDR3 protein: CASSEAHVGRNTIYF
CDR3 DNA: TGTGCCAGCAGTGAAGCGCATGTTGGGAGAAACACCATATATTTT
clone size: NA
V gene: TRBV6-1
J gene: TRBJ1-3
D gene: NA

CDR3 protein: CASSIGGGYTF
CDR3 DNA: TGTGCCAGTAGTATAGGAGGGGGCTACACCTTC
clone size: NA
V gene: TRBV19
J gene: TRBJ1-2
D gene: NA

CDR3 protein: CSALGAAGVAKNIQYF
CDR3 DNA: TGCAGTGCGCTTGGAGCGGCGGGGGTAGCCAAAAACATTCAGTACTTC
clone size: many
V gene: TRBV20-1
J gene: TRBJ2-4
D gene: TRBD2

CDR3 protein: CASSLGLAGGNTGELFF
CDR3 DNA: TGCGCCAGCAGCCTAGGACTAGCGGGAGGCAACACCGGGGAGCTGTTTTTT
clone size: NA
V gene: TRBV5-1
J gene: TRBJ2-2
D gene: TRBD2

CDR3 protein: CATSDNRAVPEAFF
CDR3 DNA: TGTGCCACCAGTGACAACAGGGCCGTTCCTGAAGCTTTCTTT
clone size: many
V gene: TRBV24-1
J gene: TRBJ1-1
D gene: NA

CDR3 protein: CASSQETLDRGNPEAFF
CDR3 DNA: TGTGCCAGCAGCCAAGAGACCCTAGACAGGGGGAACCCTGAAGCTTTCTTT
clone size: many
V gene: TRBV3-1
J gene: TRBJ1-1
D gene: TRBD1

CDR3 protein: CASSQNRQRTGNTIYF
CDR3 DNA: TGTGCCAGCAGTCAAAACAGACAGAGGACTGGAAACACCATATATTTT
clone size: many
V gene: TRBV12-3/TRBV12-4
J gene: TRBJ1-3
D gene: NA

CDR3 protein: CASRSAWGRRANVLTF
CDR3 DNA: TGTGCCAGCAGGTCTGCGTGGGGCCGGAGGGCCAACGTCCTGACTTTC
clone size: NA
V gene: TRBV28
J gene: TRBJ2-6
D gene: NA

CDR3 protein: CASSSEANQPQHF
CDR3 DNA: TGTGCCAGCAGCTCGGAGGCTAATCAGCCCCAGCATTTT
clone size: many
V gene: TRBV7-9
J gene: TRBJ1-5
D gene: NA

CDR3 protein: CASSVDGDTEAFF
CDR3 DNA: TGTGCCAGCAGCGTGGACGGAGACACTGAAGCTTTCTTT
clone size: many
V gene: TRBV9
J gene: TRBJ1-1
D gene: NA

CDR3 protein: CATSKMDSPLHF
CDR3 DNA: TGTGCTACCAGTAAGATGGATTCACCCCTCCACTTT
clone size: few
V gene: TRBV7-2
J gene: TRBJ1-6
D gene: NA

CDR3 protein: CSARGQGEVGYTF
CDR3 DNA: TGCAGTGCCCGCGGGCAGGGAGAAGTAGGCTACACCTTC
clone size: few
V gene: TRBV20-1
J gene: TRBJ1-2
D gene: NA

CDR3 protein: CASSVRLVGSGELFF
CDR3 DNA: TGTGCCAGCAGCGTACGACTAGTTGGGAGCGGGGAGCTGTTTTTT
clone size: many
V gene: TRBV7-6
J gene: TRBJ2-2
D gene: NA

CDR3 protein: CASTIDRSQETQYF
CDR3 DNA: TGTGCCAGCACCATCGACAGAAGCCAGGAGACCCAGTACTTC
clone size: NA
V gene: TRBV2
J gene: TRBJ2-5
D gene: NA

CDR3 protein: CASSFAGTGGWGQPQHF
CDR3 DNA: TGTGCCAGCAGCTTCGCCGGGACAGGGGGCTGGGGTCAGCCCCAGCATTTT
clone size: many
V gene: TRBV7-2
J gene: TRBJ1-5
D gene: TRBD1

CDR3 protein: CASGRGMYTEAFF
CDR3 DNA: TGTGCCAGCGGTAGGGGCATGTACACTGAAGCTTTCTTT
clone size: few
V gene: TRBV7-9
J gene: TRBJ1-1
D gene: NA

CDR3 protein: CASSQTTRGGSRTDTQYF
CDR3 DNA: TGCGCCAGCAGCCAAACAACAAGAGGGGGATCGCGCACAGATACGCAGTATTTT
clone size: few
V gene: TRBV4-3
J gene: TRBJ2-3
D gene: NA

CDR3 protein: CASRTSGSADEQFF
CDR3 DNA: TGTGCCAGCAGGACTAGCGGGTCAGCGGATGAGCAGTTCTTC
clone size: many
V gene: TRBV7-2
J gene: TRBJ2-1
D gene: TRBD2

CDR3 protein: CASSLSSSPYNEQFF
CDR3 DNA: TGTGCCAGCAGTTTGTCATCGTCCCCCTACAATGAGCAGTTCTTC
clone size: many
V gene: TRBV27
J gene: TRBJ2-1
D gene: NA

CDR3 protein: CSARLGSNQPQHF
CDR3 DNA: TGCAGTGCTCGCCTTGGGAGCAATCAGCCCCAGCATTTT
clone size: few
V gene: TRBV20-1
J gene: TRBJ1-5
D gene: NA

CDR3 protein: CASSLAGGIFGGRVGGTDTQYF
CDR3 DNA: TGTGCCAGCAGTTTAGCAGGGGGAATATTTGGCGGGAGGGTCGGTGGCACAGATACGCAGTATTTT
clone size: few
V gene: TRBV12-3/TRBV12-4
J gene: TRBJ2-3
D gene: TRBD2

CDR3 protein: CASELYGQEYSNQPQHF
CDR3 DNA: TGTGCCAGTGAACTTTATGGACAGGAGTATAGCAATCAGCCCCAGCATTTT
clone size: many
V gene: TRBV6-1
J gene: TRBJ1-5
D gene: TRBD1

CDR3 protein: CASSLFSGEDEQYF
CDR3 DNA: TGCGCCAGCAGTCTGTTCTCAGGGGAGGACGAGCAGTACTTC
clone size: many
V gene: TRBV4-1
J gene: TRBJ2-7
D gene: NA

CDR3 protein: CATSDSYRVIETQYF
CDR3 DNA: TGTGCCACCAGTGATTCCTACAGGGTGATCGAGACCCAGTACTTC
clone size: many
V gene: TRBV24-1
J gene: TRBJ2-5
D gene: NA

CDR3 protein: CASSRRQRGTEAFF
CDR3 DNA: TGTGCCAGCAGCCGTAGACAGAGGGGCACTGAAGCTTTCTTT
clone size: many
V gene: TRBV6-1
J gene: TRBJ1-1
D gene: NA

CDR3 protein: CASRVPGPHRETQYF
CDR3 DNA: TGTGCCAGCAGGGTACCGGGGCCCCACCGGGAGACCCAGTACTTC
clone size: NA
V gene: TRBV6-1
J gene: TRBJ2-5
D gene: NA

CDR3 protein: CAALPVEGRELFF
CDR3 DNA: TGTGCCGCCCTCCCGGTGGAGGGCCGGGAGCTGTTTTTT
clone size: few
V gene: TRBV28
J gene: TRBJ2-2
D gene: NA

CDR3 protein: CASSLEPPTGFISGANVLTF
CDR3 DNA: TGTGCCAGCAGCTTAGAACCCCCGACAGGGTTTATCTCTGGGGCCAACGTCCTGACTTTC
clone size: few
V gene: TRBV11-2
J gene: TRBJ2-6
D gene: TRBD1

CDR3 protein: CASSLEGVRTRGAFF
CDR3 DNA: TGTGCCAGCAGCTTGGAGGGGGTCAGGACCCGGGGAGCTTTCTTT
clone size: many
V gene: TRBV7-9
J gene: TRBJ1-1
D gene: NA